This T cell receptor beta chain originates from a study of beta chain features in type 1 diabetes. Whole-study results and caveats: When VDJ junctions were examined, type 1 diabetes patients showed fewer insertions and more deletions.

This CDR3 has 12 residues. The germline gives CDR1 SQVTM, CDR2 ANQGSEA. V gave up 4 bases and J gave up 4 bases; unmatched junction bases: 1. This clone has ten or more counts. Antigen: not known. Reverse transcription of all isolated RNA meant that expressed TCRB transcripts were sequenced. Naive, central memory and regulatory T cell samples averaged around 3.3 million reads. Assay: immunoSEQ multiplex PCR; the TCRdb copy retains only in-frame clones and omits some. The table includes roughly 230,000 clones, more than 9% detected once. This sequence was found in a woman aged 18-29 years in good health. Source material: naive CD4+ T cells from blood. The chain links TRBV29-1 to TRBJ2-3; TRBD2 agrees at 8 bases. The CDR3 spells CSVVGRADTQYF. The CDR3, as DNA: TGCAGCGTTGTCGGGAGGGCAGATACGCAGTATTTT.